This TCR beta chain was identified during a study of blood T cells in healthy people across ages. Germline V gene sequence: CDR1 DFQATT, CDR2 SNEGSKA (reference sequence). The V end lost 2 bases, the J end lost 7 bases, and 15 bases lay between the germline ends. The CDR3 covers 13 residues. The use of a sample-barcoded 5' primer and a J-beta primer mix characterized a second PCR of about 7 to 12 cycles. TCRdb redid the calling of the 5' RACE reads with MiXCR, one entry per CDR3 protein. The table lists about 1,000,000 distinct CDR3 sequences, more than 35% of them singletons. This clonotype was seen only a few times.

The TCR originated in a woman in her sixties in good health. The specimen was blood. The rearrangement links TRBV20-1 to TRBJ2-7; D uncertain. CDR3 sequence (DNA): TGCAGTGCTAGACAAGTTATAGGCGCGGAGCAGTACTTC. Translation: CSARQVIGAEQYF.